The text below deals with one TCR beta chain. Its cognate antigen is unknown. This sample is drawn from a study of OX40 agonist ivuxolimab in advanced cancers. Study in general: Patient treatment consisted of intravenous ivuxolimab administration every 2 weeks at 0.01 to 10 mg/kg. Averaging roughly 60 years in age, with a range of roughly 20 to 90, the cohort was around 85% male.

Repertoires were generated with immunoSEQ multiplex PCR, while TCRdb's copy carries only in-frame clones and drops some. Of about 89,000 clones in the sample, approximately 91% were seen once. The CDR3 runs 14 residues. The ends were cut back, 0 bases at V and 5 bases at J, with 11 bases in the middle. The V gene's germline CDR1 is SGHNT and CDR2 YYREEE (reference sequence). Findings of the study overall: Nonresponders, in some cases, also had low normalized T-cell clonal expansion.

V is TRBV5-4 and J is TRBJ2-5; D is undetermined. Sample: CD4+ or CD8+ T cells sorted from blood, taken in a trial of the OX40 agonist ivuxolimab. The clonotype originates from an adult with an advanced solid tumor such as melanoma, head and neck, liver or kidney cancer. CDR3 residues: CASSLGVTVETQYF. Written as DNA, the CDR3 is TGTGCCAGCAGCTTGGGGGTGACGGTGGAGACCCAGTACTTC.